The clone carrying this T cell receptor (beta chain) was recorded a few times. The antigen remains unidentified. This sample is part of a study of T-cell reconstitution after alpha-beta-depleted transplantation in children. Study-wide points: One year post-transplant, T-cell counts and diversity were largely derived from T cells produced anew. Several hundred expanded graft clones reportedly were the source of alpha-beta T cells about two months after transplant. Some patients' high day-60 TCRbeta diversity was attributed to recipient cells surviving conditioning.

A library of TCRbeta sequences, prepared with unique molecular identifiers, was generated. Each CDR3 protein gets one entry after TCRdb re-called the PCR reads with MiXCR. Seen here are about a million distinct CDR3 sequences, under 30% observed once, and the top ten hold roughly 30%. With V trimmed by 3 bases and J by 0 bases, 4 bases remained unmatched. CDR3 length: 16 amino acids. Germline assignment: CDR1 SGHRS and CDR2 YFSETQ. The genes are TRBV5-1 and TRBJ2-4; 9 bases are a match to TRBD1. The material sequenced was PBMCs, mostly from graft donor cells, taken 360 days after TCRalphabeta/CD19-depleted stem cell transplant. The sequence was collected from a boy under two years old who had a stem cell transplant for SCID, so the T cells may come from the graft donor. As DNA, the CDR3 is TGCGCCAGCAGCTCGGACAGGGGCCTAGCCAAAAACATTCAGTACTTC. This encodes CASSSDRGLAKNIQYF.